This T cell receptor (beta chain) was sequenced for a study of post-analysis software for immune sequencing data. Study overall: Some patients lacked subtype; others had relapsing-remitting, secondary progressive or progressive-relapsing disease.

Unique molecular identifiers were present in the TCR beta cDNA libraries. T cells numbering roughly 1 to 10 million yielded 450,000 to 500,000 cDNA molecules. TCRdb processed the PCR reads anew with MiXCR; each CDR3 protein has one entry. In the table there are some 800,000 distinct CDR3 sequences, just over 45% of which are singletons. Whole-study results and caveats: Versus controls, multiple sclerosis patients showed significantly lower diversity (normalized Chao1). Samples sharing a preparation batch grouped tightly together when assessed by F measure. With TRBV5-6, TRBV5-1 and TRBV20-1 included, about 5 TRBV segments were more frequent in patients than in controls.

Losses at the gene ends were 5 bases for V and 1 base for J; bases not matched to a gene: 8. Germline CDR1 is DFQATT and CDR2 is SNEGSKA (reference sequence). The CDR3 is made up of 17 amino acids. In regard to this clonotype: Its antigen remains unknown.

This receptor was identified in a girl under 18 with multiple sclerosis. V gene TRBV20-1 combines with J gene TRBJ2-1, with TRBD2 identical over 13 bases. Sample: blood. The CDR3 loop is CSARLAGGLQSYNEQFF. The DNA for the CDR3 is TGCAGTGCTCGACTAGCGGGAGGTCTACAATCCTACAATGAGCAGTTCTTC.